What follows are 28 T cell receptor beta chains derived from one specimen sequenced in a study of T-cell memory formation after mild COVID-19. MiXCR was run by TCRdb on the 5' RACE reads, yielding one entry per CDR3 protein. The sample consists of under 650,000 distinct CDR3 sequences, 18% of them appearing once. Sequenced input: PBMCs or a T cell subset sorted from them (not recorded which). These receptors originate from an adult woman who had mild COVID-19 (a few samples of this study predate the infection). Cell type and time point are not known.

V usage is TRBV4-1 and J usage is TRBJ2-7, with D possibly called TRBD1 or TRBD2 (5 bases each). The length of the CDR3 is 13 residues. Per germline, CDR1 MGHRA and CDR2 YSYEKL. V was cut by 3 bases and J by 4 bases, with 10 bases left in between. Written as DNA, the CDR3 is TGCGCCAGCAGCCATCAGGGCGGGTACGAGCAGTACTTC. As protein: CASSHQGGYEQYF.

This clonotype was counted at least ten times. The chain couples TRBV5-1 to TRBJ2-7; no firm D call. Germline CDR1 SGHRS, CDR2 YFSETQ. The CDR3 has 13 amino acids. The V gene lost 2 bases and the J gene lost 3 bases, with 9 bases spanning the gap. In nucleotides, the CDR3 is TGCGCCAGCAGCTTTCTAATAGACTACGAGCAGTACTTC. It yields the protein CASSFLIDYEQYF. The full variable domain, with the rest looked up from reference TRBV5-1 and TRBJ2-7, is KAGVTQTPRYLIKTRGQQVTLSCSPISGHRSVSWYQQTPGQGLQFLFEYFSETQRNKGNFPGRFSGRQFSNSRSEMNVSTLELGDSALYLCASSFLIDYEQYFGPGTRLTVT.

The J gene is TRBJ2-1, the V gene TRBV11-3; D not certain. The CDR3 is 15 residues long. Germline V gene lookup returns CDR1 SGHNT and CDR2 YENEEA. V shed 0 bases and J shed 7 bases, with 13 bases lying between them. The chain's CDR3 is CASSLDPTPENEQFF. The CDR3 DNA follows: TGTGCCAGCAGCTTAGATCCAACCCCAGAGAATGAGCAGTTCTTC. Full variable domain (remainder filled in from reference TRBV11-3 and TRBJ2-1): EAGVVQSPRYKIIEKKQPVAFWCNPISGHNTLYWYLQNLGQGPELLIRYENEEAVDDSQLPKDRFSAERLKGVDSTLKIQPAELGDSAVYLCASSLDPTPENEQFFGPGTRLTVL.

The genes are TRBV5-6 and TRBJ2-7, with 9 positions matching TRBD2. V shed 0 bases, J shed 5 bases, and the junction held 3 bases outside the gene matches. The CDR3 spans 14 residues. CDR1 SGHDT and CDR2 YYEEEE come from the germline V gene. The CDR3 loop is CASSLGTSVHEQYF. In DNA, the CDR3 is TGTGCCAGCAGCTTGGGGACTAGCGTCCACGAGCAGTACTTC. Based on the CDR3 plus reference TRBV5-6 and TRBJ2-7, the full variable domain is DAGVTQSPTHLIKTRGQQVTLRCSPKSGHDTVSWYQQALGQGPQFIFQYYEEEERQRGNFPDRFSGHQFPNYSSELNVNALLLGDSALYLCASSLGTSVHEQYFGPGTRLTVT.

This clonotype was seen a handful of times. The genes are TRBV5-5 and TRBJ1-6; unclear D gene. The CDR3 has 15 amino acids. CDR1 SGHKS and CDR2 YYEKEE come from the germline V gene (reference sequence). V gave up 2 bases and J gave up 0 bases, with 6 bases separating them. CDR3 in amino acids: CASSFHDSYNSPLHF. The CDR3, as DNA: TGTGCCAGCAGCTTCCACGACTCCTATAATTCACCCCTCCACTTT.

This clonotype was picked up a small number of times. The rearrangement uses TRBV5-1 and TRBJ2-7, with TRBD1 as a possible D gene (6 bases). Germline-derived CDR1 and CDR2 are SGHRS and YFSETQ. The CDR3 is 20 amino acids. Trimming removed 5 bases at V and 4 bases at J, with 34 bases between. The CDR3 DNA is TGCGCCAGCAGTCTTGGACAGCCAGGCGGCACGGTGATTCGGGGTTACGAGCAGTACTTC. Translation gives CASSLGQPGGTVIRGYEQYF.

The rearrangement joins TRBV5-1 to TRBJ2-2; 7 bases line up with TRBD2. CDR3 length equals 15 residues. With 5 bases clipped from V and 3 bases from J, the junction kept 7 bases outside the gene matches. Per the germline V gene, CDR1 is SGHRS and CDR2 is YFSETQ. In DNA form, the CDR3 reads TGCGCCAGCAGACCGAGCGGGGCTGACACCGGGGAGCTGTTTTTT. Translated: CASRPSGADTGELFF. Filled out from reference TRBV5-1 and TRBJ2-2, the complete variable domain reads KAGVTQTPRYLIKTRGQQVTLSCSPISGHRSVSWYQQTPGQGLQFLFEYFSETQRNKGNFPGRFSGRQFSNSRSEMNVSTLELGDSALYLCASRPSGADTGELFFGEGSRLTVL.

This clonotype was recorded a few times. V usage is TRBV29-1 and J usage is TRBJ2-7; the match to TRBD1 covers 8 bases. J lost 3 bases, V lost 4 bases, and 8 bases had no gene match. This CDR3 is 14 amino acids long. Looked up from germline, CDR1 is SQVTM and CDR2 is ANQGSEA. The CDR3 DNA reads TGCAGCGTTGCATTCTCAGGGGGCCACTACGAGCAGTACTTC. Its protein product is CSVAFSGGHYEQYF.

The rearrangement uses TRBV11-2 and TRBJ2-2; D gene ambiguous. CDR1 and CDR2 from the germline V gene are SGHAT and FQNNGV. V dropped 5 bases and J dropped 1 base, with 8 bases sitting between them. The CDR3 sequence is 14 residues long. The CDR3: CASSRRQNTGELFF. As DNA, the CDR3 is TGTGCCAGCAGCCGTCGACAGAACACCGGGGAGCTGTTTTTT. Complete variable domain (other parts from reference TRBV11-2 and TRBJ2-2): EAGVAQSPRYKIIEKRQSVAFWCNPISGHATLYWYQQILGQGPKLLIQFQNNGVVDDSQLPKDRFSAERLKGVDSTLKIQPAKLEDSAVYLCASSRRQNTGELFFGEGSRLTVL.

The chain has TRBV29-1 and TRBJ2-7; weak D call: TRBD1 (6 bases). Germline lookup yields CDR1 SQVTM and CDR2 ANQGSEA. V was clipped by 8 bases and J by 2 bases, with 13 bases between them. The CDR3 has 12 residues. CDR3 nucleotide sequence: TGCAGCCCGAGGACAGCAACCTACGAGCAGTACTTC. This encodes CSPRTATYEQYF.

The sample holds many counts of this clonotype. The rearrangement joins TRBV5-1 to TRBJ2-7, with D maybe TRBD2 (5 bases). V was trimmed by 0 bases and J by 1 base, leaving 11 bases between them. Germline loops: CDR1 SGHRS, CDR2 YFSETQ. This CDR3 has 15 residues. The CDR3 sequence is CASSLDGVLSYEQYF. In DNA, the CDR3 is TGCGCCAGCAGCTTGGACGGGGTGCTATCCTACGAGCAGTACTTC.

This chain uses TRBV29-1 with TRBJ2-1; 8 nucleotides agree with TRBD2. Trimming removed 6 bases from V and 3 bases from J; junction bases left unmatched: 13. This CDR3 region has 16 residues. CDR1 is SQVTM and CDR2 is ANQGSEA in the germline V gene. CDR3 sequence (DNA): TGCAGCGTACGAATGCGCGCCGGGACTAGCTACAATGAGCAGTTCTTC. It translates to CSVRMRAGTSYNEQFF.

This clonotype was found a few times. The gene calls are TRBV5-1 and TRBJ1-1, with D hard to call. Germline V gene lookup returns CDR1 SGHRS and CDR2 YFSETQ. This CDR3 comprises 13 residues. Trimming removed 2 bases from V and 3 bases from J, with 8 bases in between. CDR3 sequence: CASSFIIDTEAFF. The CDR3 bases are TGCGCCAGCAGCTTTATAATTGACACTGAAGCTTTCTTT. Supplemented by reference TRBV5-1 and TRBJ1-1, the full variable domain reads KAGVTQTPRYLIKTRGQQVTLSCSPISGHRSVSWYQQTPGQGLQFLFEYFSETQRNKGNFPGRFSGRQFSNSRSEMNVSTLELGDSALYLCASSFIIDTEAFFGQGTRLTVV.

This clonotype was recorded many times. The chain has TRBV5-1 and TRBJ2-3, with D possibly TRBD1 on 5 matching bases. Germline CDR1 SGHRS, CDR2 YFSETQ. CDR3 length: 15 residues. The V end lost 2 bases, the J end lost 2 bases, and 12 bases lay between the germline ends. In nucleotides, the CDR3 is TGCGCCAGCAGCTTAATGACAGCCAACACAGATACGCAGTATTTT. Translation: CASSLMTANTDTQYF.

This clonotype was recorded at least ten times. CDR3 region: CASSFRDTRTGELFF. The CDR3 DNA is TGCGCCAGCAGCTTCCGGGACACCCGCACCGGGGAGCTGTTTTTT. This chain joins TRBV5-1 and TRBJ2-2, with D possibly matching TRBD1 (6 bases). Trimming removed 2 bases from V and 4 bases from J, with 12 bases in between. Germline V CDR1 and CDR2: SGHRS, YFSETQ. The CDR3 runs to 15 residues.

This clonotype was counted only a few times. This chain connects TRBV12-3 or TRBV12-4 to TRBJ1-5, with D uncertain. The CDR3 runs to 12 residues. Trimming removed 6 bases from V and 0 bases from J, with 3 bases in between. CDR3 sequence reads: CASSPSNQPQHF. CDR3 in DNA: TGTGCCAGCAGCCCTAGCAATCAGCCCCAGCATTTT.

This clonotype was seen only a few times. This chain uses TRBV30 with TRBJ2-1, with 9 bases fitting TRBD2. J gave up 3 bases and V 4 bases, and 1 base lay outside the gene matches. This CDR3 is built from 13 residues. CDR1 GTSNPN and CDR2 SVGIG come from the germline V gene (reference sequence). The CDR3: CAWTSGDYNEQFF. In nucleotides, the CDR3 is TGTGCCTGGACTAGCGGGGACTACAATGAGCAGTTCTTC.

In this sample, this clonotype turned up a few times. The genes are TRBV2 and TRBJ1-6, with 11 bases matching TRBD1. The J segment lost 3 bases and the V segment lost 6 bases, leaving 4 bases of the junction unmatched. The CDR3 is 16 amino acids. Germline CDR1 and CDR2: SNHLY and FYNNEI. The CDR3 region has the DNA TGTGCCAGCAGCAGGACAGGGGGCAGCTATAATTCACCCCTCCACTTT. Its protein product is CASSRTGGSYNSPLHF. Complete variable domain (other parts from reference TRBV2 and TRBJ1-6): EPEVTQTPSHQVTQMGQEVILRCVPISNHLYFYWYRQILGQKVEFLVSFYNNEISEKSEIFDDQFSVERPDGSNFTLKIRSTKLEDSAMYFCASSRTGGSYNSPLHFGNGTRLTVT.

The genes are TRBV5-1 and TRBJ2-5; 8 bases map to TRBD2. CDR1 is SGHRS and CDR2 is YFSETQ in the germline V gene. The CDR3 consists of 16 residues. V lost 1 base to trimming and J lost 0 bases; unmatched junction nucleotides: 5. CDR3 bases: TGCGCCAGCAGCTTGTACACGGGGGGGTACCAAGAGACCCAGTACTTC. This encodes CASSLYTGGYQETQYF.

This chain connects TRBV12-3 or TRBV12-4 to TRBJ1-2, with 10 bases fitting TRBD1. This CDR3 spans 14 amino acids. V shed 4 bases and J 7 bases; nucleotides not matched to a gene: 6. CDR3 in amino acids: CASSYGQGVSGYTF. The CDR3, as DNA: TGTGCCAGCAGTTATGGACAGGGGGTCTCTGGCTACACCTTC.

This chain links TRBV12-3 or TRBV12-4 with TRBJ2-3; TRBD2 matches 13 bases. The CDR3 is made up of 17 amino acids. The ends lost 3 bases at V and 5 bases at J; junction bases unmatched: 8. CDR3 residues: CASSFGTSGTAGDTQYF. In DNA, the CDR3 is TGTGCCAGCAGTTTCGGGACTAGCGGGACGGCCGGAGATACGCAGTATTTT.

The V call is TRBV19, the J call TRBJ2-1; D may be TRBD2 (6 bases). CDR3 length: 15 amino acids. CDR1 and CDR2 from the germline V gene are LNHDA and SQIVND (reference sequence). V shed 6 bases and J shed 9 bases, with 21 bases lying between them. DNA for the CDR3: TGTGCCAGTAGAAGCGGGTCCTGGCCGGTAGGTGAGCAGTTCTTC. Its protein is CASRSGSWPVGEQFF.

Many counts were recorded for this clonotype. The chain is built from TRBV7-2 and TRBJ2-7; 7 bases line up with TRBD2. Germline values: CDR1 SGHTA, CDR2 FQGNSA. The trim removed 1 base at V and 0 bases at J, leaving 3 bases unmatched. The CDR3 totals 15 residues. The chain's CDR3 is CASSLEAGSSYEQYF. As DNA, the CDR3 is TGTGCCAGCAGCTTAGAAGCGGGATCCTCCTACGAGCAGTACTTC. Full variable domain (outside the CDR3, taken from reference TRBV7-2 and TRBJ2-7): GAGVSQSPSNKVTEKGKDVELRCDPISGHTALYWYRQSLGQGLEFLIYFQGNSAPDKSGLPSDRFSAERTGGSVSTLTIQRTQQEDSAVYLCASSLEAGSSYEQYFGPGTRLTVT.

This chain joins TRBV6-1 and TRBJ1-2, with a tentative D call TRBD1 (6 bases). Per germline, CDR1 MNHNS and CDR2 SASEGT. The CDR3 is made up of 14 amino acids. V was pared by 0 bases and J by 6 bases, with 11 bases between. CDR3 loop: CASSEAGAGHGYTF. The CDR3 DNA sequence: TGTGCCAGCAGTGAAGCGGGGGCGGGTCATGGCTACACCTTC.

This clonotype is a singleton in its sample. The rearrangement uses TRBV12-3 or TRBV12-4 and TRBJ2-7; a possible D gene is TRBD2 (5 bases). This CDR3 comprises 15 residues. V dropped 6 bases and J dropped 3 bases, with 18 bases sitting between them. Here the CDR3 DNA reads TGTGCCAGCAGGTGGGAGCAGGTTGGGGACTACGAGCAGTACTTC. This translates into CASRWEQVGDYEQYF.

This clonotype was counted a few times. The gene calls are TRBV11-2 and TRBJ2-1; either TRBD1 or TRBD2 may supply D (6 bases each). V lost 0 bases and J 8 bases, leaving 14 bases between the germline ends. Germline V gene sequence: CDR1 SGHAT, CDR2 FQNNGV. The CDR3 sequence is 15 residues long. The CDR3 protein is CASSLDGGHLYEQFF. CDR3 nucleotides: TGTGCCAGCAGCTTAGACGGGGGCCACCTCTATGAGCAGTTCTTC.

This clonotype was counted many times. CDR3 coding DNA: TGTGCCAGCAGCTTGTCCGGGACAGGGGTTAGCAATCAGCCCCAGCATTTT. Translation: CASSLSGTGVSNQPQHF. This chain links TRBV5-6 with TRBJ1-5, with 10 bases identical to TRBD1. Unmatched junction bases numbered 4, after V lost 1 base and J lost 0 bases. Germline V gene lookup returns CDR1 SGHDT and CDR2 YYEEEE. The CDR3 extends over 17 amino acids. Full variable domain (outside the CDR3, taken from reference TRBV5-6 and TRBJ1-5): DAGVTQSPTHLIKTRGQQVTLRCSPKSGHDTVSWYQQALGQGPQFIFQYYEEEERQRGNFPDRFSGHQFPNYSSELNVNALLLGDSALYLCASSLSGTGVSNQPQHFGDGTRLSIL.

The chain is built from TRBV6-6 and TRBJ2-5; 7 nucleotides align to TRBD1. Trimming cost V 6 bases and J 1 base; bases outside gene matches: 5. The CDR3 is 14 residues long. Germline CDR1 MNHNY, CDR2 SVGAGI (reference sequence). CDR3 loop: CASRQGPTQETQYF. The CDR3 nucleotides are TGTGCCAGCAGACAGGGGCCAACCCAAGAGACCCAGTACTTC.